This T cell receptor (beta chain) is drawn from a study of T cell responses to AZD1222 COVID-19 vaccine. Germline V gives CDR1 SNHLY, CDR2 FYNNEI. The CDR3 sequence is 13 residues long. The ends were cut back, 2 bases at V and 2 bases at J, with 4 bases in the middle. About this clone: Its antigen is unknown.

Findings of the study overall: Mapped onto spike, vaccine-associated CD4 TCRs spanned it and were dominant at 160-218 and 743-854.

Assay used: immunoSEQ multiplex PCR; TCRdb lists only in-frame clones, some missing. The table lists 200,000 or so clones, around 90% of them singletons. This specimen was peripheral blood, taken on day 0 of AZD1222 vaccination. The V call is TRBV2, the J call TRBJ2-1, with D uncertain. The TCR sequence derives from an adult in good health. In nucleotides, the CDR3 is TGTGCCAGCAGTGAACCAGCCTACAATGAGCAGTTCTTC. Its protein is CASSEPAYNEQFF.